This T cell receptor (beta chain) was sequenced in a study of OX40 agonist ivuxolimab in advanced cancers. TCRdb keeps only in-frame clones here, not all; method: immunoSEQ multiplex PCR. The table has about 73,000 clones, approximately 90% seen once; the top ten hold roughly 0.51%. Drawing of blood for sampling happened at baseline, at cycle 4 day 1, and at cycle 7 day 1. After removal of 5 bases from V and 1 base from J, the junction contained 11 bases not matched to a gene. This CDR3 is built from 18 residues. Germline V gene data show CDR1 as MNHEY and CDR2 as SMNVEV (reference sequence). The sample consisted of CD4+ or CD8+ T cells sorted from blood, taken in a trial of the OX40 agonist ivuxolimab. The clonotype originates from an adult with an advanced solid tumor such as melanoma, head and neck, liver or kidney cancer. The rearrangement links TRBV27 to TRBJ2-1; 10 nucleotides align to TRBD1. CDR3 in amino acids: CASSAPLGTGASYNEQFF. The CDR3 bases are TGTGCCAGCAGTGCGCCCCTCGGGACAGGGGCGTCCTACAATGAGCAGTTCTTC.